This TCR beta chain was profiled in a study of cytomegalovirus exposure and HLA in healthy donors. Overall study findings and caveats: TCR beta sequences numbering roughly 18,000 were associated with HLA alleles at 0.05 false discovery rate in a later analysis. The study recorded about 150 TCR beta chains that were cytomegalovirus-associated. Information on immune exposure was restricted to one variable (CMV serostatus). HLA-A and HLA-B allele assignments for most subjects were reportedly predicted accurately using TCR beta sequences.

The PCR made use of 60 Vbeta and 13 Jbeta primers. Profiled with immunoSEQ multiplex PCR; TCRdb holds only in-frame clones, not every one. This sample carries 200,000 or so clones, approximately 88% of them seen once, and the ten largest clones take around 0.26%. About this clone: Its antigen is as yet unknown.

This clonotype was obtained from a boy aged 5-17 years in good health and CMV-seronegative. Sequencing was done on a sample of PBMCs.

CDR3 in DNA: TGTGCCAGCAGCCTGGCAGGCCCCTCGGCGGGCTACACCTTC. Translating it yields CASSLAGPSAGYTF. The chain employs TRBV7-9 and TRBJ1-2; D call uncertain. Trimming shortened V by 5 bases and J by 8 bases, and 18 bases separated the two germline ends. The CDR3 has 14 residues. In germline, CDR1 is SEHNR, CDR2 FQNEAQ (reference sequence).